One and the same sample provided the 30 T cell receptor beta chains below, sequenced in a study of blood T cell repertoires in COVID-19 (dated by TCRdb to 2020 to 2022). The library was made by the immunoSEQ multiplex PCR assay. In its TCRdb copy, this immuneACCESS table keeps in-frame sequences only and misses some clones. Where compared with another copy, unresolved V genes explain less than half of these, and the others have no known cause. This sample lists 80,000 or so clones; 80% were detected once. Together, the top ten hold around 5% of the sample. Sequenced sample: peripheral blood. The receptors here all came from a woman aged 65 to 85 with acute or convalescent COVID-19.

The chain uses TRBV7-9 and TRBJ1-2; tentative D call: TRBD1 (6 bases). The V gene lost 5 bases and the J gene lost 4 bases, with 17 bases spanning the gap. Germline V CDR1 and CDR2: SEHNR, FQNEAQ (reference sequence). The CDR3 sequence is 15 residues long. The CDR3 DNA follows: TGTGCCAGCAGCATACCCACATTGGGGGCCTATGGCTACACCTTC. Amino acid sequence: CASSIPTLGAYGYTF.

The chain combines TRBV11-2 with TRBJ2-7, with 8 bases that match TRBD2. The CDR3 runs 16 residues. J was trimmed by 2 bases and V by 1 base; bases with no gene match: 7. CDR1 and CDR2 (germline): SGHAT, FQNNGV. The CDR3 DNA sequence: TGTGCCAGCAGCTTAGGCCGGGGGGGCCCGGCCTACGAGCAGTACTTC. Translation gives CASSLGRGGPAYEQYF. Filled out from reference TRBV11-2 and TRBJ2-7, the complete variable domain reads EAGVAQSPRYKIIEKRQSVAFWCNPISGHATLYWYQQILGQGPKLLIQFQNNGVVDDSQLPKDRFSAERLKGVDSTLKIQPAKLEDSAVYLCASSLGRGGPAYEQYFGPGTRLTVT.

The chain carries TRBV7-2 and TRBJ1-2; D is possibly TRBD1 (5 bases). CDR1 is SGHTA, CDR2 FQGNSA, per germline. The CDR3 runs 12 residues. V was clipped by 6 bases and J by 2 bases, with 7 bases between them. The CDR3 protein is CASRRQNYGYTF. CDR3 DNA: TGTGCCAGCAGGCGACAGAACTATGGCTACACCTTC.

CDR3 sequence (DNA): TGTGCCAGCAGCTCAATTGACAGGGGGACATACAATGAGCAGTTCTTC. As protein: CASSSIDRGTYNEQFF. The chain is built from TRBV7-8 and TRBJ2-1, with TRBD1 identical over 9 bases. Germline lookup yields CDR1 SGHVS and CDR2 FQNEAQ. The CDR3 sequence is 16 residues long. J gave up 4 bases and V 4 bases, and 8 bases lay outside the gene matches. Variable domain in full (rest from reference TRBV7-8 and TRBJ2-1): GAGVSQSPRYKVAKRGQDVALRCDPISGHVSLFWYQQALGQGPEFLTYFQNEAQLDKSGLPSDRFFAERPEGSVSTLKIQRTQQEDSAVYLCASSSIDRGTYNEQFFGPGTRLTVL.

The chain is built from TRBV15 and TRBJ1-1; tentatively, D is TRBD1 (5 bases). Trimming removed 5 bases from V and 0 bases from J, with 10 bases in between. The germline gives CDR1 LNHNV, CDR2 YYDKDF (reference sequence). This CDR3 has 14 residues. The CDR3 DNA reads TGTGCCACCAGCGGTGGACATCTGAACACTGAAGCTTTCTTT. Amino acid sequence: CATSGGHLNTEAFF.

The J gene is TRBJ1-5, the V gene TRBV10-3, with 8 bases matching TRBD1. Germline V lookup: CDR1 ENHRY, CDR2 SYGVKD. The CDR3 is 15 residues long. V shed 0 bases, J shed 10 bases, and the junction held 8 bases outside the gene matches. The chain's CDR3 is CAISESGQGQLPQHF. CDR3 DNA sequence: TGTGCCATCAGTGAGTCCGGACAGGGCCAACTTCCCCAGCATTTT.

This chain uses TRBV6-5 with TRBJ1-2; 8 positions agree with TRBD1. CDR1 and CDR2 from the germline V gene are MNHEY and SVGAGI. CDR3 length: 15 residues. V dropped 6 bases and J dropped 3; count of bases not matched to a gene: 9. The CDR3 nucleotides read TGTGCCAGCAGCACGGACAGGGCAAACCACTATGGCTACACCTTC. This translates into CASSTDRANHYGYTF.

CDR3 sequence: CASSIRARVGLETQYF. The CDR3 DNA is TGTGCCAGTAGTATTAGGGCCAGGGTAGGGTTGGAGACCCAGTACTTC. V is TRBV19 and J is TRBJ2-5, with D perhaps TRBD1 (5 bases). The CDR3 loop spans 16 amino acids. The V gene lost 3 bases and the J gene lost 5 bases, with 19 bases spanning the gap. Germline CDR1 and CDR2: LNHDA and SQIVND (reference sequence).

The chain links TRBV10-2 to TRBJ1-5, with D possibly being TRBD1 (6 bases). V lost 3 bases and J lost 2, with 14 bases in between. CDR3 length equals 16 residues. Germline loops: CDR1 WSHSY, CDR2 SAAADI. The CDR3 sequence is CASSEYRVKGNQPQHF. In nucleotides, the CDR3 is TGCGCCAGCAGTGAATACAGGGTGAAGGGCAATCAGCCCCAGCATTTT.

This chain joins TRBV7-2 and TRBJ2-1, with TRBD2 matching over 9 bases. The trim removed 5 bases at V and 9 bases at J, leaving 11 bases unmatched. The CDR3 extends over 15 amino acids. Per germline, CDR1 SGHTA and CDR2 FQGNSA. DNA for the CDR3: TGTGCCAGCAGCCCTCCGGGACTAGCCCTACCTGAGCAGTTCTTC. Its translation: CASSPPGLALPEQFF.

In its sample, this clone was seen once. The chain employs TRBV5-4 and TRBJ2-3; D possibly corresponds to TRBD2 (6 bases). The CDR3 extends over 18 amino acids. Trimming took 0 bases from V and 0 from J, leaving 17 bases between them. CDR1 and CDR2 from the germline V gene are SGHNT and YYREEE (reference sequence). CDR3 region: CASSLALGGGASTDTQYF. In DNA form, the CDR3 reads TGTGCCAGCAGCTTGGCCTTGGGGGGAGGTGCTAGCACAGATACGCAGTATTTT.

This clone came up once. This chain links TRBV5-5 with TRBJ2-5; 9 nucleotides align to TRBD1. The V segment lost 1 base and the J segment 2 bases; nucleotides outside the gene matches: 6. Germline values: CDR1 SGHKS, CDR2 YYEKEE (reference sequence). The CDR3 sequence is 16 residues long. The CDR3 here is CASSLSWDREQETQYF. CDR3 coding DNA: TGTGCCAGCAGCTTGAGCTGGGACAGGGAACAAGAGACCCAGTACTTC.

V and J are TRBV18 and TRBJ1-2; TRBD1 matches 9 bases. The CDR3 consists of 17 residues. Germline CDR1 KGHSH, CDR2 LQKENI. The trim removed 0 bases at V and 2 bases at J, leaving 7 bases unmatched. For the CDR3, the DNA is TGTGCCAGCTCACCACCTGAGACAGGGGGGACCAACTATGGCTACACCTTC. Encoded protein: CASSPPETGGTNYGYTF.

This chain joins TRBV5-5 and TRBJ1-5; 7 nucleotides agree with TRBD1. After removal of 2 bases from V and 4 bases from J, the junction contained 6 bases not matched to a gene. The CDR3 contains 15 residues. From germline, CDR1 is SGHKS and CDR2 YYEKEE (reference sequence). CDR3 coding DNA: TGTGCCAGCAGCTTCGAAGGGGGCGGGAATCAGCCCCAGCATTTT. Translation gives CASSFEGGGNQPQHF.

Details on this clone: The same CDR3 arises from other DNA sequences in this sample as well. The rearrangement joins TRBV29-1 to TRBJ1-1; D remains unclear. From germline, CDR1 is SQVTM and CDR2 ANQGSEA. This CDR3 is 11 amino acids long. V was shortened by 4 bases and J by 3 bases, with 6 bases between the two germline ends. CDR3 bases: TGCAGCGTTGGCGGATACACTGAAGCTTTCTTT. It yields the protein CSVGGYTEAFF.

This chain links TRBV19 with TRBJ1-2; 8 positions match TRBD1. V lost 4 bases and J lost 7; bases outside the gene matches: 14. The CDR3 has 16 residues. Germline V gene sequence: CDR1 LNHDA, CDR2 SQIVND (reference sequence). The DNA for the CDR3 is TGTGCCAGTAGTACAAAGGGGAGGGACAGGATTCCTGGCTACACCTTC. Translating it yields CASSTKGRDRIPGYTF.

CDR3 nucleotide sequence: TGTGCCAGCAGGCGACAGGGGACCACCGGGGAGCTGTTTTTT. It encodes CASRRQGTTGELFF. The chain recombines TRBV27 with TRBJ2-2; TRBD1 agrees at 8 bases. After removal of 6 bases from V and 4 bases from J, the junction contained 4 bases not matched to a gene. Germline assignment: CDR1 MNHEY and CDR2 SMNVEV (reference sequence). The CDR3 has 14 residues.

The chain recombines TRBV6-1 with TRBJ1-3; D gene unclear. CDR1 is MNHNS and CDR2 is SASEGT in the germline V gene. Deletions cut 3 bases from V and 0 bases from J, with 9 bases between. The CDR3 has 15 residues. The CDR3 sequence: CASSDTGSSGNTIYF. CDR3 DNA: TGTGCCAGCAGTGATACTGGGAGCTCTGGAAACACCATATATTTT.

The sample holds one count of this clone. The chain links TRBV6-5 to TRBJ1-2, with 8 bases aligning to TRBD1. Germline assignment: CDR1 MNHEY and CDR2 SVGAGI. V lost 1 base and J lost 8; bases outside the gene matches: 6. This CDR3 is built from 14 residues. CDR3 loop: CASSYFPDREGYTF. The CDR3 bases are TGTGCCAGCAGTTACTTCCCGGACAGGGAAGGCTACACCTTC.

The table lists this clone with a count of one. The V and J genes are TRBV5-1 and TRBJ2-2; maybe TRBD2 (6 bases). Germline CDR1 SGHRS, CDR2 YFSETQ. V was shortened by 5 bases and J by 3 bases, with 11 bases between the two germline ends. This CDR3 region has 14 residues. The CDR3 sequence is CASSAGFDTGELFF. Written as DNA, the CDR3 is TGCGCCAGCAGTGCGGGGTTCGACACCGGGGAGCTGTTTTTT.

Relative to its sample, this clone is medium-sized (0.01 to 0.1%). The rearrangement uses TRBV18 and TRBJ2-7, with D possibly being TRBD1 (6 bases). The CDR3 is 14 residues long. The V gene's germline CDR1 is KGHSH and CDR2 LQKENI. V was cut by 4 bases and J by 0 bases, with 10 bases left in between. CDR3 protein: CASSLRDNSYEQYF. The CDR3 nucleotides are TGTGCCAGCTCACTCCGGGACAACTCCTACGAGCAGTACTTC.

V is TRBV27 and J is TRBJ2-7; D unresolved. Per germline, CDR1 MNHEY and CDR2 SMNVEV (reference sequence). This CDR3 spans 13 amino acids. The ends were cut back, 3 bases at V and 0 bases at J, with 6 bases in the middle. This CDR3 is CASSLSISYEQYF. DNA of the CDR3: TGTGCCAGCAGTTTGTCAATCTCCTACGAGCAGTACTTC.

This chain connects TRBV19 to TRBJ1-5; 8 nucleotides align to TRBD1. Germline lookup yields CDR1 LNHDA and CDR2 SQIVND (reference sequence). The CDR3 runs to 16 residues. J was trimmed by 4 bases and V by 4 bases; bases with no gene match: 9. The CDR3 region is CASSRPQGASNQPQHF. The CDR3 coding sequence is TGTGCCAGTAGTAGACCCCAGGGGGCGTCGAATCAGCCCCAGCATTTT.

The J gene is TRBJ2-6, the V gene TRBV4-3; TRBD1 matches 9 bases. The germline V gene has CDR1 LGHNA and CDR2 YSLEER. Unmatched junction bases numbered 20, after V lost 4 bases and J lost 4 bases. CDR3 length: 21 amino acids. The CDR3 region is CASSRNSPGQGLRLGANVLTF. The CDR3 nucleotides are TGCGCCAGCAGCCGAAATTCCCCGGGACAGGGACTTCGACTGGGGGCCAACGTCCTGACTTTC.

The chain uses TRBV2 and TRBJ2-3, with D perhaps TRBD1 (5 bases). Germline loops: CDR1 SNHLY, CDR2 FYNNEI. V gave up 9 bases and J gave up 4 bases, with 11 bases separating them. The CDR3 loop spans 12 amino acids. CDR3 in DNA: TGTGCCAGGAGGCTGGGGCCAGATACGCAGTATTTT. This gives the protein CARRLGPDTQYF.

CDR3 sequence reads: CASSLGSTGVNGYTF. The CDR3 DNA reads TGTGCCAGCAGCTTAGGATCTACAGGGGTAAATGGCTACACCTTC. The chain uses TRBV7-9 and TRBJ1-2; 7 positions match TRBD1. Germline lookup yields CDR1 SEHNR and CDR2 FQNEAQ (reference sequence). This CDR3 is 15 amino acids long. Trimming at V came to 1 base and at J to 6 bases, leaving 8 bases not matched to a gene.

The V call is TRBV27, the J call TRBJ2-1, with D hard to call. CDR1 MNHEY and CDR2 SMNVEV come from the germline V gene (reference sequence). The V and J ends lost 8 bases and 0 bases respectively, with 14 bases between them. This CDR3 has 15 residues. The CDR3 coding sequence is TGTGCCAGCCTTAACCGGGTAAACTCCTACAATGAGCAGTTCTTC. Translating it yields CASLNRVNSYNEQFF.

CDR3 loop: CASSTVLGQDYGYTF. The CDR3 nucleotides are TGTGCCAGCAGTACGGTACTGGGACAAGACTATGGCTACACCTTC. The rearrangement joins TRBV5-4 to TRBJ1-2; perhaps TRBD1 as D (6 bases). The germline CDR1 and CDR2 sequences are SGHNT and YYREEE (reference sequence). CDR3 length equals 15 residues. The V and J ends lost 5 bases and 3 bases respectively, with 17 bases between them.

This CDR3 reads CASSLEGRASYGYTF. The DNA of the CDR3 is TGCGCCAGCAGCTTGGAGGGCAGGGCGAGCTATGGCTACACCTTC. V and J are TRBV5-1 and TRBJ1-2; TRBD1 might be the D (5 bases). The length of the CDR3 is 15 residues. V lost 0 bases and J lost 4, with 13 bases in between. Germline CDR1 is SGHRS and CDR2 is YFSETQ.

This clone was observed a handful of times. V gene TRBV11-2 combines with J gene TRBJ2-2, with 7 bases identical to TRBD2. In germline, CDR1 is SGHAT, CDR2 FQNNGV. Trimming removed 1 base from V and 0 bases from J; junction bases left unmatched: 2. The CDR3 contains 16 residues. CDR3 nucleotide sequence: TGTGCCAGCAGCTTAGTTCTAGCGGCGAACACCGGGGAGCTGTTTTTT. It yields the protein CASSLVLAANTGELFF.